This entry concerns a single T cell receptor beta chain. The sample belongs to a study of OX40 agonist ivuxolimab in advanced cancers. Produced via immunoSEQ multiplex PCR; TCRdb's table is partial and in-frame only. The data hold 50,000 to 65,000 clones, with 70% to 90% observed a single time. Per germline, CDR1 LNHDA and CDR2 SQIVND (reference sequence). V was pared by 10 bases and J by 7 bases, with 14 bases of the junction left unmatched. CDR3 size: 15 residues. The chain combines TRBV19 with TRBJ2-2; 8 bases agree with TRBD1. The sequencing here drew on CD4+ or CD8+ T cells sorted from blood, taken in a trial of the OX40 agonist ivuxolimab. The source of this sequence is an adult with an advanced solid tumor such as melanoma, head and neck, liver or kidney cancer. CDR3 DNA: TGTGCCACACAACGCCGGACAGGGCTCGGCGGGGAGCTGTTTTTT. The encoded protein is CATQRRTGLGGELFF.